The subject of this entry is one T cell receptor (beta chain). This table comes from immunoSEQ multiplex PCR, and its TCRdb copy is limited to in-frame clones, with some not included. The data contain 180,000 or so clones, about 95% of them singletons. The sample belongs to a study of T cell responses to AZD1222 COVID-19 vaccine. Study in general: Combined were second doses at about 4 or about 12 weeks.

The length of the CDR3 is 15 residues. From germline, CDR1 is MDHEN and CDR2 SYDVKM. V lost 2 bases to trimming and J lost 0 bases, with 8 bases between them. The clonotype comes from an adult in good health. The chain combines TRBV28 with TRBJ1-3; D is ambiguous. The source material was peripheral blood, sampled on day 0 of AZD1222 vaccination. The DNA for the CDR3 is TGTGCCAGCAGTTTAGCGGGGAACTCTGGAAACACCATATATTTT. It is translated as CASSLAGNSGNTIYF.